Listed below are T cell receptor beta chains from one sample, sequenced in a study of cytomegalovirus exposure and HLA in healthy donors. Generated by immunoSEQ multiplex PCR, the TCRdb table keeps only in-frame clones and is missing some. The sample consists of about 260,000 clones, roughly 87% of them appearing once. Material for sequencing was PBMCs. The receptors shown here come from a woman aged 25 to 39 in good health and CMV-seronegative. Both conserved end residues are part of each CDR3. Fields, in order: D gene, clone size, J gene, V gene, CDR3 DNA, CDR3 protein. The D gene is left open where the match is weak. Size is omitted from some rows. Given values are once, few, many or a class for expanded clones.

>NA|NA|TRBJ2-5|TRBV27
TGTGCCAGCAGTTTGGGGGGAGCCCAGTACTTC
CASSLGGAQYF
>TRBD2|NA|TRBJ2-1|TRBV7-8
TGTGCCAGCAGCTTTCCCGGGACTAGCGGGAGTAATGAGCAGTTCTTC
CASSFPGTSGSNEQFF
>TRBD2|NA|TRBJ2-7|TRBV5-4
TGTGCCAGCAGCCCTTGGGGGACTAGCGGGAGATACGAGCAGTACTTC
CASSPWGTSGRYEQYF
>TRBD2|NA|TRBJ2-3|TRBV28
TGTGCCAGCAGTTGGCTCGGGCGGGGGAGCACAGATACGCAGTATTTT
CASSWLGRGSTDTQYF
>NA|NA|TRBJ2-6|TRBV2
TGTGCCAGCAGCAAACAGGGTACTGGGGCCAACGTCCTGACTTTC
CASSKQGTGANVLTF
>NA|NA|TRBJ2-1|TRBV9
TGTGCCAGCAGCACGGGGGCAGGGGGAGGGTCCTACAATGAGCAGTTCTTC
CASSTGAGGGSYNEQFF
>NA|NA|TRBJ2-7|TRBV28
TGTGCCAGCAGTTTAGTCTCCTACGAGCAGTACTTC
CASSLVSYEQYF
>NA|NA|TRBJ2-7|TRBV28
TGTGCCAGCAGTTTATTCCTAAGTGATGACTCCTACGAGCAGTACTTC
CASSLFLSDDSYEQYF
>NA|few|TRBJ1-2|TRBV7-6
TGTGCCAGCAGCCCGATACCAGGGGCCCAGGGAGGCTACACCTTC
CASSPIPGAQGGYTF
>NA|once|TRBJ1-2|TRBV18
TGTGCCAGCTCACCAAAGGATAACTATGGCTACACCTTC
CASSPKDNYGYTF
>NA|NA|TRBJ1-1|TRBV7-6
TGTGCCAGCAGCTTAGGGGGGGGCCTGAACACTGAAGCTTTCTTT
CASSLGGGLNTEAFF
>TRBD1|NA|TRBJ1-2|TRBV15
TGTGCCACCAGCGTAGGACAGGGCTATGGCTACACCTTC
CATSVGQGYGYTF
>NA|NA|TRBJ2-5|TRBV5-1
TGCGCCTGTGGGACCGCCCGGCCACAAGACAAAGAGACCCAGTACTTC
CACGTARPQDKETQYF
>NA|NA|TRBJ2-2|TRBV11-2
TGTGCCAGCAGCTTAGATGCCCTAGCGTCGAACACCGGGGAGCTGTTTTTT
CASSLDALASNTGELFF